These T cell receptor beta chains were read from a single sample in a study of T-cell memory formation after mild COVID-19. MiXCR, applied by TCRdb to the 5' RACE reads, yields one record per CDR3 protein. The table has under 250,000 distinct CDR3 sequences, about 27% seen once. Sequenced: PBMCs or a T cell subset sorted from them (not recorded which). The receptors stem from an adult woman who had mild COVID-19 (a few samples of this study predate the infection). Cell type and time point are not known. CDR3s include the opening cysteine and the closing phenylalanine or tryptophan. D genes are given only for firm matches. A clone size is listed for some rows: how often the clone was seen (once, few, many), or a class if it is expanded.

TGTGCCAGCAGCGACAGGGGTAATTCACCCCTCCACTTT,CASSDRGNSPLHF,TRBD1,-,TRBJ1-6,TRBV3-1
TGCGCCAGCAGCTTGGAGGGCGGGCAGACTAATTCACCCCTCCACTTT,CASSLEGGQTNSPLHF,-,-,TRBJ1-6,TRBV5-1
TGCGCCAGCAGCCAAGAAGCGCTTTGGGATGAGCAGTTCTTC,CASSQEALWDEQFF,-,few,TRBJ2-1,TRBV4-3
TGTGCCAGCAGTGAAGCGAACAGGGGGCCCTACAATGAGCAGTTCTTC,CASSEANRGPYNEQFF,TRBD1,few,TRBJ2-1,TRBV2
TGTGCTAGCAGCTTAGCAGGGCTGGAGACCCAGTACTTC,CASSLAGLETQYF,-,few,TRBJ2-5,TRBV7-7
TGTGCCAGCAGCTCCTCGTATGTATCAACCTACGAGCAGTACTTC,CASSSSYVSTYEQYF,-,few,TRBJ2-7,TRBV7-2
TGTGCCAGCAGCTCGAGGACAGGAATGAGCACAGATACGCAGTATTTT,CASSSRTGMSTDTQYF,TRBD1,-,TRBJ2-3,TRBV7-2
TGTGCCAGCAGCTTAGGCCCCCGTGGGGCTACAGATACGCAGTATTTT,CASSLGPRGATDTQYF,-,few,TRBJ2-3,TRBV7-2
TGCGCCAGCAGCTTGGACAGGGGAAGGGGTTTCTTT,CASSLDRGRGFF,TRBD1,few,TRBJ1-1,TRBV5-1
TGTGCCAGCAGCTTAATCTTGGCAGGGACGAAAGAGAACCAGTACTTC,CASSLILAGTKENQYF,-,-,TRBJ2-5,TRBV7-2
TGTGCCAGCAGCTTAGAATCTAATCGTGCACCCCTCCACTTT,CASSLESNRAPLHF,-,-,TRBJ1-6,TRBV11-3
TGTGCCAGCTCACCCGACACCTACAATGAGCAGTTCTTC,CASSPDTYNEQFF,-,few,TRBJ2-1,TRBV18
TGTGCCAGCAGCGTCGCTAACCAAGAGACCCAGTACTTC,CASSVANQETQYF,-,-,TRBJ2-5,TRBV9
TGTGCCAGCAGTAAAAAGGGGGCGCCAGGCTATGGCTACACCTTC,CASSKKGAPGYGYTF,TRBD1,-,TRBJ1-2,TRBV12-3/TRBV12-4
TGTGCCAGCAGTTTTGGATTAACTAGCGGGAGCCGGTATGAGCAGTTCTTC,CASSFGLTSGSRYEQFF,TRBD2,-,TRBJ2-1,TRBV7-9
TGTGCCAGCAGTTTACCGGACCTCTACGAGCAGTACTTC,CASSLPDLYEQYF,-,few,TRBJ2-7,TRBV12-3/TRBV12-4
TGTGCCAGCAGCCAAGAGGACTCTGGGGCCAACGTCCTGACTTTC,CASSQEDSGANVLTF,-,few,TRBJ2-6,TRBV4-2
TGTGCCACCAGCGCCGAGAGGGGACTAGCTTTCTACGAGCAGTACTTC,CATSAERGLAFYEQYF,TRBD2,few,TRBJ2-7,TRBV15
TGTGCCAGCAGCCAAGTCTTAGGGACTGGAAACACCATATATTTT,CASSQVLGTGNTIYF,-,few,TRBJ1-3,TRBV3-1
TGTGCCAGCAGCCCTGACAATCAGCCCCAGCATTTT,CASSPDNQPQHF,-,-,TRBJ1-5,TRBV11-2
TGTGCCAGCAGTCGGGACAGGGGCTACGAGCAGTACTTC,CASSRDRGYEQYF,TRBD1,few,TRBJ2-7,TRBV6-1
TGCAGCGTTTTTGGGACTAGCGGGAGGGACCATAACAATGAGCAGTTCTTC,CSVFGTSGRDHNNEQFF,TRBD2,-,TRBJ2-1,TRBV29-1
TGCGCCAGCAGCTTGGAAGGCACAGATACGCAGTATTTT,CASSLEGTDTQYF,-,few,TRBJ2-3,TRBV5-1
TGTGCCAGAATGAACAGGGGAGGTACTGAAGCTTTCTTT,CARMNRGGTEAFF,TRBD1,-,TRBJ1-1,TRBV14
TGTGCCAGCAGCCGGGTGAGGGGGGGGCCGAACACTGAAGCTTTCTTT,CASSRVRGGPNTEAFF,-,few,TRBJ1-1,TRBV3-1
TGCGCCAGCGGCCCTGACAGATACAATGAGCAGTTCTTC,CASGPDRYNEQFF,-,few,TRBJ2-1,TRBV4-1
TGCGCCAGCAGCCAAGCGTTCGGGACTGCTGGCTACGAGCAGTACTTC,CASSQAFGTAGYEQYF,-,few,TRBJ2-7,TRBV4-3
TGTGCCAGCAGCTTAGTCGACGCATTATCCTACGAGCAGTACTTC,CASSLVDALSYEQYF,-,few,TRBJ2-7,TRBV7-9
TGTGCCACCAGCAGCGGTCTCGGACTAGCAAACATTCAGTACTTC,CATSSGLGLANIQYF,TRBD2,many,TRBJ2-4,TRBV15
TGTGCCAGCAGCGAGGGAGCTAACTATGGCTACACCTTC,CASSEGANYGYTF,-,few,TRBJ1-2,TRBV7-9
TGCAGTGCTAGAGATTACAACCTCCCGGAAGGCTACACCTTC,CSARDYNLPEGYTF,-,few,TRBJ1-2,TRBV20-1
TGTGCCAGCAGCTTAGTAGCGGGAGCTGCAGATACGCAGTATTTT,CASSLVAGAADTQYF,TRBD2,-,TRBJ2-3,TRBV5-6
TGTGCCAGCAGCCCCCCTCGCAGGGACTACAACTACGAGCAGTACTTC,CASSPPRRDYNYEQYF,TRBD2,few,TRBJ2-7,TRBV7-9
TGTGCCAGCAGCCACACCGGGGAGACCCAGTACTTC,CASSHTGETQYF,-,few,TRBJ2-5,TRBV5-5
TGCGCCAGCAGCTTGGGGAGTATAGCCAAAAACATTCAGTACTTC,CASSLGSIAKNIQYF,-,-,TRBJ2-4,TRBV5-1
TGTGCCATCAGTGGGACAGTTACCCAAGAGACCCAGTACTTC,CAISGTVTQETQYF,-,once,TRBJ2-5,TRBV10-3
TGCAGTGCTAGCCCCCAGGAGCTCTATGGCTACACCTTC,CSASPQELYGYTF,-,-,TRBJ1-2,TRBV20-1
TGTGCCAGCAGCCAAGGAGCCCCGGGGGGCAATCAGCCCCAGCATTTT,CASSQGAPGGNQPQHF,-,-,TRBJ1-5,TRBV3-1
TGTGCCAGCAGTTCTACCGGGACAGGGAGGAACGAGCAGTACTTC,CASSSTGTGRNEQYF,TRBD1,-,TRBJ2-7,TRBV6-2/TRBV6-3
TGCGCCAGCAGTCAACAGGGGCCGAACACTGAAGCTTTCTTT,CASSQQGPNTEAFF,TRBD1,few,TRBJ1-1,TRBV5-1
TGTGCCAGCAGTTTCCTCGGGGGGGGGTCGGACACCGGGGAGCTGTTTTTT,CASSFLGGGSDTGELFF,TRBD2,few,TRBJ2-2,TRBV12-3/TRBV12-4
TGTGCCAGCAGTTCAGGGGGAATAGCTGAAGCTTTCTTT,CASSSGGIAEAFF,TRBD1,-,TRBJ1-1,TRBV28
TGTGCCAGCTCCCAAGGCGACAGCTCCTACGAGCAGTACTTC,CASSQGDSSYEQYF,-,many,TRBJ2-7,TRBV6-5
TGCAGTGCTAGTCCTCCATTAAGGCTCAGGGGGGAGACCCAGTACTTC,CSASPPLRLRGETQYF,TRBD1,few,TRBJ2-5,TRBV20-1
TGCGCCAGCGGACCGGGACAGGGGGCCACTGAAGCTTTCTTT,CASGPGQGATEAFF,TRBD1,-,TRBJ1-1,TRBV5-1
TGTGCCACCAGTCGACGACCCTCATCAGGTCAGGGGACCCAGTACTTC,CATSRRPSSGQGTQYF,-,-,TRBJ2-5,TRBV15
TGTGCCAGCAGCCCAGGCCCCCGGAATTTTGGTGGCTACACCTTC,CASSPGPRNFGGYTF,-,-,TRBJ1-2,TRBV7-8
TGCGCCAGCAGCCAAGACGGCAGGGGATCGTACACTGAAGCTTTCTTT,CASSQDGRGSYTEAFF,-,few,TRBJ1-1,TRBV4-1
TGTGCCACCGGGGACAGCTCCTACGAGCAGTACTTC,CATGDSSYEQYF,TRBD1,few,TRBJ2-7,TRBV15
TGTGCCAGCAGCGTAGATCCTGGACTCGACGCCTACGAGCAGTACTTC,CASSVDPGLDAYEQYF,-,-,TRBJ2-7,TRBV9
TGTGCCACCAGCTTCTCAACCGGGACAGGTGGCTACACCTTC,CATSFSTGTGGYTF,TRBD1,-,TRBJ1-2,TRBV15
TGTGCCACCAGCGTGGGGGGGAAGGCAGATACGCAGTATTTT,CATSVGGKADTQYF,TRBD2,-,TRBJ2-3,TRBV24-1
TGCAGCGTTGGCGGACAGGGGACCTACGAGCAGTACTTC,CSVGGQGTYEQYF,TRBD1,few,TRBJ2-7,TRBV29-1
TGTGCCAGCAGCTTTTGGGGTGAGGGGTACTACGAGCAGTACTTC,CASSFWGEGYYEQYF,-,-,TRBJ2-7,TRBV11-3
TGTGCCAGCAAAGAGGGGTTCTCCTACGAGCAGTACTTC,CASKEGFSYEQYF,-,-,TRBJ2-7,TRBV13
TGTGCCAGCCGCCCTCCGGGAGTCATGAACACTGAAGCTTTCTTT,CASRPPGVMNTEAFF,-,-,TRBJ1-1,TRBV18
TGCAGCGTTGTTTCGGGGGACCTGGCCGAGCAGTACTTC,CSVVSGDLAEQYF,-,few,TRBJ2-7,TRBV29-1
TGTGCCAGCAGCCGCAGGGGAGAAACCGTGGAGCTGTTTTTT,CASSRRGETVELFF,-,-,TRBJ2-2,TRBV5-5
TGCAGCGCATCCGGGACAGTAGTAACCGGGGAGCTGTTTTTT,CSASGTVVTGELFF,TRBD1,few,TRBJ2-2,TRBV29-1
TGCAGTGCTAGTCGGGGAGGGCGCGAGCAGTACTTC,CSASRGGREQYF,TRBD2,-,TRBJ2-7,TRBV20-1